This is a list of T cell receptor beta chains from one sample in a study of T-cell memory formation after mild COVID-19. TCRdb itself ran the 5' RACE reads through MiXCR, one entry per CDR3 protein. Of almost 45,000 distinct CDR3 sequences listed, around 6.3% are singletons. Sample: PBMCs or a T cell subset sorted from them (not recorded which). Source of these receptors: an adult who had mild COVID-19 (a few samples of this study predate the infection). Cell type and time point are not known. Both conserved end residues are part of each CDR3. A D gene is named only where the DNA matches it firmly. Size values are once, few and many counts, or a class for expanded clones, and some rows have none.

>many|TRBD1|TRBV25-1|TRBJ1-2
TGTGCCAGCAGTGAATACCATGTGGACAGGGAGAACTATGGCTACACCTTC
CASSEYHVDRENYGYTF
>.|TRBD2|TRBV7-9|TRBJ2-3
TGTGCCAGCACCTTGGGGACTAGCGGGAGGCATACGCAGTATTTT
CASTLGTSGRHTQYF
>many|.|TRBV7-8|TRBJ2-1
TGTGCCAGCAGCTTAGCGCACGGCAGCTACAATGAGCAGTTCTTC
CASSLAHGSYNEQFF
>many|.|TRBV11-3|TRBJ2-3
TGTGCCAGCAGCTTGGATCCAATGTATACGCAGTATTTT
CASSLDPMYTQYF
>many|.|TRBV6-6|TRBJ2-5
TGTGCCAGCAGCGACCCAGGGCAGCAAGAGACCCAGTACTTC
CASSDPGQQETQYF
>.|.|TRBV7-3|TRBJ1-1
TGTGCCAGCAGCTTAAAGGCAGGGTTGAACACTGAAGCTTTCTTT
CASSLKAGLNTEAFF
>many|TRBD1|TRBV11-2|TRBJ2-7
TGTGCCAGCAGCCACGGGGACAGTAGATCCTACGAGCAGTACTTC
CASSHGDSRSYEQYF
>.|.|TRBV11-2|TRBJ1-1
TGTGCCAGCAGAAAACCGGGACGGATGAACACTGAAGCTTTCTTT
CASRKPGRMNTEAFF
>many|.|TRBV5-1|TRBJ1-1
TGCGCCAGCAGCGCTGACCGGGCCTGGGGCACTGAAGCTTTCTTT
CASSADRAWGTEAFF
>.|.|TRBV7-2|TRBJ2-7
TGTGCCAGCAGCCCCGGAACCTACGAGCAGTACTTC
CASSPGTYEQYF
>many|TRBD2|TRBV4-1|TRBJ2-2
TGCGCCAGCAGCCCAAGGACTAGCGGGGGGATCCACACCGGGGAGCTGTTTTTT
CASSPRTSGGIHTGELFF
>few|.|TRBV11-3|TRBJ2-5
TGTGCCAGCAGCTTAGGGGGTAGAGGAGAGACCCAGTACTTC
CASSLGGRGETQYF
>.|.|TRBV25-1|TRBJ2-2
TGTGCCAGCAGTCCACCCAGGAGAACCGGGGAGCTGTTTTTT
CASSPPRRTGELFF
>few|TRBD1|TRBV25-1|TRBJ1-6
TGTGCCAGCAGCGACTCACAGGGGGCGAGTAATTCACCCCTCCACTTT
CASSDSQGASNSPLHF
>many|TRBD2|TRBV29-1|TRBJ2-1
TGCAGCGTTCGGACTAGAATCGTAGAGCAGTTCTTC
CSVRTRIVEQFF
>few|.|TRBV12-3/TRBV12-4|TRBJ1-1
TGTGCCAGCAGCCAATATGGGGGCGGGGTAGTAGGGGCTGAAGCTTTCTTT
CASSQYGGGVVGAEAFF
>.|.|TRBV3-1|TRBJ1-1
TGTGCCAGCAGCCACCCGGGCGACAGACGGGCTTTCTTT
CASSHPGDRRAFF